These 24 T cell receptor beta chains came from one sample sequenced in a study of cytomegalovirus exposure and HLA in healthy donors. With 60 Vbeta and 13 Jbeta primers, the PCR was carried out. Clones were read by immunoSEQ multiplex PCR, and TCRdb kept only the in-frame ones, dropping some. The sample consists of 200,000 to 250,000 clones, about 80% of them appearing once. Sequencing input: PBMCs. The receptors shown here come from a man younger than 35 in good health and CMV-seronegative.

The chain uses TRBV27 and TRBJ1-1, with TRBD1 as a possible D gene (6 bases). The CDR3 is 13 residues long. The ends were cut back, 4 bases at V and 5 bases at J, with 11 bases in the middle. Germline CDR1 reads MNHEY; CDR2 reads SMNVEV (reference sequence). The CDR3 here is CASSSFGQTEAFF. CDR3 in DNA: TGTGCCAGCAGTTCGTTCGGACAGACTGAAGCTTTCTTT.

The V call is TRBV5-4, the J call TRBJ2-1; TRBD2 aligns across 7 bases. Germline values: CDR1 SGHNT, CDR2 YYREEE (reference sequence). With 2 bases clipped from V and 4 bases from J, the junction kept 9 bases outside the gene matches. This CDR3 has 16 residues. The CDR3 loop reads CASSFASGRPYNEQFF. CDR3 sequence (DNA): TGTGCCAGCAGCTTTGCTAGCGGACGACCTTACAATGAGCAGTTCTTC.

The chain joins TRBV28 to TRBJ2-1; 9 nucleotides match TRBD2. This CDR3 comprises 19 residues. Germline values: CDR1 MDHEN, CDR2 SYDVKM. The V and J ends lost 2 bases and 10 bases, in that order; junction bases with no gene match: 21. CDR3 protein: CASSLGTNRGSGSYREQFF. CDR3 DNA: TGTGCCAGCAGTTTAGGGACAAATCGCGGTAGCGGGAGCTATCGGGAGCAGTTCTTC.

This clone occurred a few times. This chain uses TRBV2 with TRBJ2-7; 10 bases line up with TRBD1. With V trimmed by 4 bases and J by 2 bases, 14 bases remained unmatched. Germline V CDR1 and CDR2: SNHLY, FYNNEI. CDR3 length equals 18 residues. Here the CDR3 reads CASSGPGQGLQFAYEQYF. CDR3 nucleotide sequence: TGTGCCAGCAGTGGACCGGGACAGGGGCTTCAGTTTGCCTACGAGCAGTACTTC.

The chain uses TRBV7-9 and TRBJ2-3; D unresolved. Deletions cut 1 base from V and 3 bases from J, with 11 bases between. The CDR3 loop spans 15 amino acids. CDR1 and CDR2 (germline): SEHNR, FQNEAQ (reference sequence). The CDR3 DNA sequence: TGTGCCAGCAGCTTAGGAGTCCCGCGTACAGATACGCAGTATTTT. Protein product: CASSLGVPRTDTQYF.

The rearrangement uses TRBV9 and TRBJ2-6, with a tentative D call TRBD1 (6 bases). CDR1 and CDR2 (germline): SGDLS, YYNGEE. V was pared by 3 bases and J by 4 bases, with 11 bases between. The CDR3 totals 15 residues. Here the CDR3 reads CASSAQGTGANVLTF. The DNA for the CDR3 is TGTGCCAGCAGCGCACAGGGTACCGGGGCCAACGTCCTGACTTTC.

This rearrangement joins TRBV19 to TRBJ1-1; 9 bases line up with TRBD1. This CDR3 has 15 residues. Unmatched junction bases numbered 8, after V lost 5 bases and J lost 4 bases. Germline CDR1 LNHDA, CDR2 SQIVND (reference sequence). This chain's CDR3 is CASSPFTGGGTEAFF. DNA of the CDR3: TGTGCCAGTAGTCCCTTTACAGGGGGCGGCACTGAAGCTTTCTTT.

The chain uses TRBV2 and TRBJ2-2; a possible D gene is TRBD2 (6 bases). The CDR3 runs to 14 residues. The germline V gene has CDR1 SNHLY and CDR2 FYNNEI. V lost 7 bases to trimming and J lost 1 base, with 10 bases between them. CDR3 residues: CASTGLRNTGELFF. The CDR3 DNA reads TGTGCCAGCACGGGACTCCGGAACACCGGGGAGCTGTTTTTT. The full variable domain, completed using reference TRBV2 and TRBJ2-2, is EPEVTQTPSHQVTQMGQEVILRCVPISNHLYFYWYRQILGQKVEFLVSFYNNEISEKSEIFDDQFSVERPDGSNFTLKIRSTKLEDSAMYFCASTGLRNTGELFFGEGSRLTVL.

The chain links TRBV5-1 to TRBJ2-3, with 8 bases aligning to TRBD2. The trim removed 0 bases at V and 6 bases at J, leaving 12 bases unmatched. The CDR3 totals 17 residues. Per the germline V gene, CDR1 is SGHRS and CDR2 is YFSETQ. CDR3 amino acids: CASSLDRGRPPGDTQYF. The CDR3 bases are TGCGCCAGCAGCTTGGATCGCGGGAGGCCCCCTGGGGATACGCAGTATTTT.

The rearrangement links TRBV2 to TRBJ2-1, with 8 bases aligning to TRBD1. Trimming removed 7 bases from V and 6 bases from J; junction bases left unmatched: 8. This CDR3 comprises 14 residues. CDR1 is SNHLY, CDR2 FYNNEI, per germline. The CDR3 protein is CASNKGTGLNEQFF. The CDR3 region has the DNA TGTGCCAGCAACAAAGGGACAGGCCTCAATGAGCAGTTCTTC.

In its sample, this clone was seen a few times. The chain links TRBV15 to TRBJ1-3; D gene uncertain. Germline V gene lookup returns CDR1 LNHNV and CDR2 YYDKDF (reference sequence). Trimming pared 1 base from V and 0 bases from J, leaving 7 bases between. The CDR3 length is 15 residues. DNA for the CDR3: TGTGCCACCAGCAGAGTGGCGGACTCTGGAAACACCATATATTTT. Protein sequence: CATSRVADSGNTIYF.

V usage is TRBV27 and J usage is TRBJ2-5, with 15 bases aligning to TRBD2. The length of the CDR3 is 19 residues. From germline, CDR1 is MNHEY and CDR2 SMNVEV (reference sequence). Trimming at V came to 3 bases and at J to 3 bases, leaving 11 bases not matched to a gene. CDR3 bases: TGTGCCAGCAGTTTGGGACTAGCGGGAGGCCCACTAATAGAAGAGACCCAGTACTTC. Translated: CASSLGLAGGPLIEETQYF.

The CDR3 sequence is CASSPRLAGNEQFF. CDR3 nucleotide sequence: TGTGCCAGCAGCCCCCGACTAGCGGGAAATGAGCAGTTCTTC. The chain has TRBV7-6 and TRBJ2-1, with 11 bases fitting TRBD2. The CDR3 contains 14 residues. J was trimmed by 7 bases and V by 5 bases; bases with no gene match: 4. CDR1 and CDR2 (germline): SGHVS, FNYEAQ.

This clone was seen a handful of times. CDR3 sequence reads: CASSLGSTNNEQFF. The CDR3 nucleotides are TGTGCCAGCAGCTTGGGGTCGACTAACAATGAGCAGTTCTTC. This chain uses TRBV7-3 with TRBJ2-1; TRBD2 might be the D (5 bases). There are 14 residues in the CDR3. V was cut by 3 bases and J by 5 bases, with 11 bases left in between. Looked up from germline, CDR1 is SGHTA and CDR2 is FQGTGA.

This sequence joins TRBV5-6 and TRBJ2-1; the match to TRBD2 covers 8 bases. The CDR3 extends over 14 amino acids. Germline loops: CDR1 SGHDT, CDR2 YYEEEE. With 5 bases clipped from V and 9 bases from J, the junction kept 10 bases outside the gene matches. Here the CDR3 DNA reads TGTGCCAGCAGTATTAGCGGGATTGATGGTGAGCAGTTCTTC. Amino acids: CASSISGIDGEQFF.

V usage is TRBV27 and J usage is TRBJ1-4; TRBD1 aligns across 9 bases. CDR3 length: 16 residues. Germline lookup yields CDR1 MNHEY and CDR2 SMNVEV (reference sequence). The trim removed 1 base at V and 5 bases at J, leaving 5 bases unmatched. CDR3 nucleotides: TGTGCCAGCAGTTTATACCCGGGACAGGGAAATGAAAAACTGTTTTTT. Protein product: CASSLYPGQGNEKLFF. Supplemented by reference TRBV27 and TRBJ1-4, the full variable domain reads EAQVTQNPRYLITVTGKKLTVTCSQNMNHEYMSWYRQDPGLGLRQIYYSMNVEVTDKGDVPEGYKVSRKEKRNFPLILESPSPNQTSLYFCASSLYPGQGNEKLFFGSGTQLSVL.

In this sample, this clone turned up a few times. The rearrangement joins TRBV5-1 to TRBJ2-2, with 7 bases that match TRBD1. Germline values: CDR1 SGHRS, CDR2 YFSETQ. The CDR3 has 16 residues. J lost 5 bases, V lost 0 bases, and 7 bases had no gene match. CDR3 sequence reads: CASSLGLAGGTGELFF. The CDR3 DNA reads as TGCGCCAGCAGCTTGGGTTTGGCAGGGGGAACCGGGGAGCTGTTTTTT.

The chain is built from TRBV5-1 and TRBJ2-1, with 10 nucleotides matching TRBD2. This CDR3 comprises 18 residues. Trimming at V came to 8 bases and at J to 6 bases, leaving 20 bases not matched to a gene. The germline V gene has CDR1 SGHRS and CDR2 YFSETQ. The CDR3 protein is CASSALQAGGPEGNEQFF. CDR3 nucleotides: TGCGCCAGTTCGGCTCTCCAAGCGGGAGGGCCGGAGGGCAATGAGCAGTTCTTC.

In its sample, this clone was seen a few times. V and J are TRBV11-1 and TRBJ2-5; D possibly corresponds to TRBD1 (5 bases). The DNA end lines up better with TRBJ2-7; the J call may be wrong. The CDR3 is 14 amino acids. Per the germline V gene, CDR1 is SGHAT and CDR2 is FQDESV (reference sequence). In DNA form, the CDR3 reads TGTGCCAGCAGCTTATATCCAGGGATGGACGAGCAGTACTTC. It translates to CASSLYPGMDEQYF.

The chain has TRBV30 and TRBJ1-5; D uncertain. The CDR3 covers 13 residues. Germline V gene lookup returns CDR1 GTSNPN and CDR2 SVGIG (reference sequence). V was cut by 5 bases and J by 3 bases, with 11 bases left in between. The CDR3 spells CAWSPGPNQPQHF. CDR3 DNA sequence: TGTGCCTGGTCTCCGGGTCCCAATCAGCCCCAGCATTTT. Using reference TRBV30 and TRBJ1-5 for the parts outside the CDR3, the full variable domain is SQTIHQWPATLVQPVGSPLSLECTVEGTSNPNLYWYRQAAGRGLQLLFYSVGIGQISSEVPQNLSASRPQDRQFILSSKKLLLSDSGFYLCAWSPGPNQPQHFGDGTRLSIL.

This rearrangement joins TRBV9 to TRBJ1-1, with TRBD1 matching over 7 bases. Germline V lookup: CDR1 SGDLS, CDR2 YYNGEE. Germline trimming cut 3 bases from V and 5 bases from J; bases unmatched to any gene: 7. The CDR3 runs 14 residues. CDR3 in DNA: TGTGCCAGCAGCGAGGGGGCTTCGGGAACTGAAGCTTTCTTT. Translated, it gives CASSEGASGTEAFF.

The chain recombines TRBV19 with TRBJ2-5; tentative D call: TRBD2 (5 bases). Trimming took off 1 base at V and 5 bases at J, with 17 bases between the two ends. The CDR3 has 16 residues. Germline V gives CDR1 LNHDA, CDR2 SQIVND (reference sequence). CDR3 loop: CASSIVRAAKVETQYF. DNA of the CDR3: TGTGCCAGTAGTATAGTCCGAGCGGCAAAGGTGGAGACCCAGTACTTC.

This sequence joins TRBV19 and TRBJ1-4; D unresolved. V was shortened by 8 bases and J by 0 bases, with 10 bases between the two germline ends. The germline V gene encodes CDR1 LNHDA and CDR2 SQIVND (reference sequence). This CDR3 is 14 amino acids long. The CDR3 region has the DNA TGTGCCAGTGTGCCGGGTCCAACTAATGAAAAACTGTTTTTT. Translated, it gives CASVPGPTNEKLFF.

This rearrangement joins TRBV6-5 to TRBJ2-7, with 7 nucleotides matching TRBD1. The V segment lost 5 bases and the J segment 2 bases; nucleotides outside the gene matches: 6. The CDR3 has 14 amino acids. Germline loops: CDR1 MNHEY, CDR2 SVGAGI. The CDR3 protein is CASSETGRTYEQYF. CDR3 bases: TGTGCCAGCAGTGAGACAGGGAGAACCTACGAGCAGTACTTC.